This TCR beta chain is from a study of T cells expressing NK-cell markers. Study information: Researchers got TCR beta repertoires out of sorted CD3+CD56+NKG2C+, CD3+CD56+NKG2C- and CD3+CD56-NKG2C+ T cells. Eight donors were sequenced, of whom seven were HCMV-seropositive, while the remaining one was HCMV-seronegative. Study results and limitations: Once again these clonotypes came out on top in the CD3+CD56-NKG2C+ fraction of a few donors.

As regards this clonotype: The antigen remains unidentified.

From the 5' RACE reads, TCRdb lists one entry per CDR3 protein and no DNA. The listing contains 300,000 to 500,000 distinct CDR3 sequences. This TCR came from a woman in her forties or fifties in good health. The source material was blood T cells: a sorted CD56 or NKG2C T cell subset, CD4+ or CD8+ T cells, or bulk PBMC T cells (not recorded which).

CDR3 sequence reads: CASRPAGGTDTQYF. The chain employs TRBV14 and TRBJ2-3; TCRdb reports TRBD2, a call that lacks DNA to check it against. Germline values: CDR1 SGHDN, CDR2 FVKESK. CDR3 length: 14 amino acids.